This T cell receptor beta chain stems from a study of blood T cell repertoires in COVID-19 (dated by TCRdb to about 2020). For context, the study as a whole: Samples covering the acute and convalescent phases of COVID-19 were provided by collaborators in the United States, Italy and Spain. The prospective study material was composed of cDNA or gDNA derived from T cells, B-cell-depleted T cells, or PBMCs. Subjects who had been exposed to COVID-19, were actively infected with it, or had recovered from it provided the deeply sampled blood TCRbeta repertoires that made up the dataset. The repertoires were released in a freely available public database intended as a resource for research on the immune response to SARS-CoV-2. The samples were drawn from two sources: the first 160 participants of the ongoing ImmuneRACE study, and over 950 subjects contributed by 6 global collaborators. Nearly every sample came with metadata listing a de-identified subject ID, COVID-19 status, age in years and sex. Where HLA class I and class II types were available, the types were taken from metadata supplied by the sample provider, not from assay-based typing.

TCRbeta CDR3 regions were amplified from genomic DNA by means of the immunoSEQ Assay, a bias-controlled multiplex PCR. In the paper's pipeline: The number of nucleated cells in each sample was estimated by amplification of reference gene primers within the assay. To quantify the absolute abundance of each unique TCRbeta CDR3 rearrangement, sequence reads were collapsed and filtered. For each sample, productive Simpson clonality was calculated as the square root of Simpson's diversity index across productive rearrangements. TCRdb stores this immuneACCESS table with in-frame sequences only. Part of the clones is absent; in the studies checked, under half of the shortfall reflects unresolved V genes, and no reason is known for the rest. V and J calls and clone size come straight from that table; D and trimming were deduced from the DNA. This sample gives roughly 86,000 clones in total; 60% to 85% of them show up just once. The biggest ten clones account for about 8.7% of the sample.

Trimming takes 4 bases from V and 5 bases from J, and the germline ends sit 11 bases apart. CDR1 and CDR2, per the germline V gene (reference sequence), are LGHDT and YNNKEL. From the cysteine up to the phenylalanine, the CDR3 has a length of 13 residues. This entry keeps only the CDR3 DNA: 39 bases, framed from base 1. Regarding this clone: Its antigen remains undetermined. No base-level quality is on record; no much larger clone is a single base apart.

Paper-wide results and their limitations: The amount of clinical and demographic metadata varied by source and participant and was provided uncurated.

A second Seattle source provided samples from volunteer blood donors who had recovered from COVID-19. Whole blood was collected in K2EDTA tubes by collaborating institutions according to the institutions' own protocols. For TCRbeta analysis, collaborators shipped samples as frozen whole blood, isolated PBMCs, or DNA extracted from either of those sample types. The sequencing input was peripheral blood. The clonotype comes from a man aged 50 or older who had recovered from COVID-19. The chain is made from TRBV3-1 (or the pseudogene TRBV3-2) and TRBJ1-1; TRBD1 is perhaps the D gene, given 6 matching bases. CDR3 sequence: CASSPNRATEAFF. The nucleotides are TGTGCCAGCAGCCCCAACAGGGCAACTGAAGCTTTCTTT.